This TCR beta chain emerged from a study of blood T cell repertoires in COVID-19. Study at large: COVID-19 samples, acute and convalescent, were from the United States, Italy and Spain.

The length of the CDR3 is 16 residues. CDR1 is LGHNA and CDR2 is YNFKEQ in the germline V gene. Unmatched junction bases numbered 5, after V lost 1 base and J lost 4 bases. Here immunoSEQ multiplex PCR was the method, and the copy in TCRdb shows in-frame clones only, minus some. The repertoire consists of 85,000 to 130,000 clones, with roughly nine tenths occurring once and the leading ten covering roughly 5%. The genes are TRBV4-2 and TRBJ2-3; 10 bases map to TRBD2. The sample taken for sequencing was peripheral blood. The TCR was taken from a human donor in a cohort sampled during active COVID-19. The CDR3 loop reads CASSQVSSGSADTQYF. DNA of the CDR3: TGTGCCAGCAGCCAAGTGTCTAGCGGGAGTGCAGATACGCAGTATTTT.